This T cell receptor beta chain derives from a study of T cell responses to AZD1222 COVID-19 vaccine. Study-level results: Two AZD1222 administrations were followed by greater Spike-specific TCR breadth and depth. Reportedly, nearly half of unique spike TCRs recognized epitopes outside B.1.351/B.1.1.7 mutations. With dominance at 160-218 and 743-854, vaccine-associated CD4 TCRs spanned spike.

Note on this clone: Its specificity is unknown.

V dropped 4 bases and J dropped 4; count of bases not matched to a gene: 4. The CDR3 has 14 residues. Germline lookup yields CDR1 LGHDT and CDR2 YNNKEL (reference sequence). Clones were sequenced by immunoSEQ multiplex PCR, and TCRdb holds only the in-frame ones, with some missing. This sample carries fewer than 200,000 clones, around 90% of them seen once, and the ten largest clones take less than 4%. The sample here was peripheral blood, taken 28 days after the second dose of the MenACWY control vaccine. The chain carries TRBV3-1 (or the pseudogene TRBV3-2) and TRBJ1-1; 9 bases are shared with TRBD1. The receptor was derived from an adult who received the MenACWY meningococcal vaccine as a control. The CDR3 protein is CASSRGQGRTEAFF. CDR3 DNA: TGTGCCAGCAGCCGGGGACAGGGCCGCACTGAAGCTTTCTTT.